This T cell receptor (beta chain) was found in a study of early T cells in non-severe SARS-CoV-2 infection. Study details: Whole-blood bulk RNA, unsorted, was sequenced, and chains were unpaired. Findings and limits, study-wide: VDJdb matching, biased toward anti-spike CD8 responses, missed private and CD4 specificities.

V lost 4 bases and J lost 3, with 10 bases in between. The CDR3 is 15 residues long. Germline V gives CDR1 LNHDA, CDR2 SQIVND (reference sequence). This clonotype was seen many times. Its antigen is undetermined. Attached unique molecular identifiers marked individual cDNA molecules. TCRdb passed the 5' RACE reads through MiXCR, listing each CDR3 protein once. The sample holds around 100,000 distinct CDR3 sequences, over 10% seen once. The chain employs TRBV19 and TRBJ2-6, with D unclear. Sequencing used whole blood. This TCR came from an adult who was a healthcare worker with PCR-confirmed SARS-CoV-2 infection or an uninfected control (not recorded which). The CDR3 reads CASSTPRVGANVLTF. The CDR3 DNA is TGTGCCAGTAGTACCCCCCGGGTTGGGGCCAACGTCCTGACTTTC.